This TCR beta chain was sequenced for a study of T cell changes during pregnancy in multiple sclerosis. This table comes from immunoSEQ multiplex PCR, and its TCRdb copy is limited to in-frame clones, with some not included. The sample holds 40,000 to 60,000 clones, approximately 92% seen once. The CDR3 is 13 residues long. The V gene's germline CDR1 is SNHLY and CDR2 FYNNEI. Deletions cut 7 bases from V and 5 bases from J, with 14 bases between. The V gene is TRBV2, the J gene TRBJ2-5; D is unresolved. The sample in question was peripheral blood, obtained after pregnancy. The clonotype originates from a female donor with multiple sclerosis, enrolled in a pregnancy study. The CDR3 coding sequence is TGTGCCAGCAAAATTAGGCTCGGGGAGACCCAGTACTTC. The encoded protein is CASKIRLGETQYF. The variable domain in full, completed from reference TRBV2 and TRBJ2-5, reads EPEVTQTPSHQVTQMGQEVILRCVPISNHLYFYWYRQILGQKVEFLVSFYNNEISEKSEIFDDQFSVERPDGSNFTLKIRSTKLEDSAMYFCASKIRLGETQYFGPGTRLLVL.